Below are 9 T cell receptor beta chains sequenced from a single sample in a study of blood T cells in healthy people across ages. A sample-barcoded 5' primer and a J-beta primer mix were used in a second PCR of roughly 6 to 11 cycles. TCRdb re-called the 5' RACE reads through MiXCR, storing one row per CDR3 protein. Among some 880,000 distinct CDR3 sequences listed, about 34% were seen once. Sequencing was performed on blood. Receptors originate from a man younger than 35 in good health.

As concerns this clonotype: Just one base apart from a much larger clone, this may be a read error. V is TRBV18 and J is TRBJ2-1; D remains ambiguous. Germline lookup yields CDR1 KGHSH and CDR2 LQKENI. This CDR3 spans 13 amino acids. V was pared by 1 base and J by 13 bases, with 14 bases between. The CDR3 DNA follows: TGTGCCAGCTCACCACTAGCTCAAGAGACCCAGTTCTTC. This codes for CASSPLAQETQFF.

The chain recombines TRBV10-3 with TRBJ1-6; the D is unclear. Trimming removed 10 bases from V and 4 bases from J, with 11 bases in between. CDR3 size: 13 residues. CDR1 is ENHRY and CDR2 is SYGVKD in the germline V gene. DNA of the CDR3: TGTGCCACTAGGACGGATTATAATTCACCCCTCCACTTT. The encoded protein is CATRTDYNSPLHF.

This clonotype was counted a few times. V gene TRBV7-3 combines with J gene TRBJ2-4, with 8 bases identical to TRBD1. The DNA end is more similar to TRBJ2-5, so the J call may be wrong. Germline CDR1 SGHTA, CDR2 FQGTGA. The CDR3 loop spans 16 amino acids. The CDR3 protein is CASSLGSGGQGETQYF. CDR3 bases: TGTGCCAGCAGCCTCGGTTCAGGGGGCCAGGGAGAGACCCAGTACTTC.

The rearrangement joins TRBV7-2 to TRBJ2-1, with 7 nucleotides matching TRBD2. The germline V gene encodes CDR1 SGHTA and CDR2 FQGNSA. V was clipped by 8 bases and J by 15 bases; unmatched bases: 16. This CDR3 is built from 13 residues. Written as DNA, the CDR3 is TGTGCCAGCGCCCATCCGACGACGGGGGGAATGTTCTTC. Translating gives CASAHPTTGGMFF.

This clonotype was seen at least ten times. The gene calls are TRBV15 and TRBJ1-4, with a possible D match to TRBD1 (5 bases). The CDR3 contains 16 residues. Trimming pared 4 bases from V and 7 bases from J, leaving 19 bases between. The V gene's germline CDR1 is LNHNV and CDR2 YYDKDF (reference sequence). The CDR3 region is CATSKPTRAGGEKLFF. The CDR3 DNA is TGTGCCACCAGCAAACCCACCAGGGCGGGTGGTGAAAAACTGTTTTTT.

About this clonotype: One end of the junction fails to match germline, which may point to a read error. This rearrangement joins TRBV29-1 to TRBJ2-5, with D perhaps TRBD2 (6 bases). The length of the CDR3 is 12 residues. Germline-derived CDR1 and CDR2 are SQVTM and ANQGSEA. The DNA of the CDR3 is TGCGGCGTAGGACGGAGGGCGGAGACCCAGTACTTC. Translation: CGVGRRAETQYF.

This clonotype was seen a handful of times. The chain carries TRBV7-2 and TRBJ1-2; TRBD1 might be the D (6 bases). CDR1 is SGHTA, CDR2 FQGNSA, per germline. The CDR3 covers 13 residues. The V end lost 4 bases, the J end lost 8 bases, and 14 bases lay between the germline ends. CDR3 sequence reads: CASSSTGPGGYTF. The CDR3 DNA reads TGTGCCAGCAGCTCGACAGGTCCGGGCGGCTACACCTTC.

DNA for the CDR3: TGTGCCTCGGGTGGGCCATCGAACACCGGGGAGCTGTTTTTT. Its translation: CASGGPSNTGELFF. The rearrangement uses TRBV12-3 or TRBV12-4 and TRBJ2-2; D is undetermined. This CDR3 region has 14 residues. Trimming cost V 11 bases and J 0 bases, with 13 bases left between them.

In this sample, this clonotype turned up a few times. V gene TRBV7-2 combines with J gene TRBJ1-2, with D perhaps TRBD1 (5 bases). Germline CDR1 is SGHTA and CDR2 is FQGNSA. The CDR3 is 16 amino acids. V was pared by 8 bases and J by 0 bases, with 19 bases between. CDR3 sequence reads: CASHIFPGPPNYGYTF. CDR3 bases: TGTGCCAGCCATATATTCCCGGGGCCTCCTAACTATGGCTACACCTTC.